The clone carrying this TCR beta chain has more than one count but fewer than ten. This record comes from a study of PD-1 blockade in classical Hodgkin lymphoma. Every single patient, without exception, relapsed after autologous stem cell transplantation, and brentuximab vedotin exposure varied. Libraries were prepared by immunoSEQ multiplex PCR; TCRdb keeps only in-frame clonotypes and omits some of them. The sample includes 20,000 or so clones, around 70% of them seen just once. The CDR3 length is 12 residues. Between the trimmed V and J ends, which lost 2 bases and 6 bases, there was a span of 9 bases. Per germline, CDR1 SGHRS and CDR2 YFSETQ.

The starting material was peripheral blood mononuclear cells (PBMCs), obtained before the second cycle of nivolumab. The chain uses TRBV5-1 and TRBJ2-7, with D possibly matching TRBD2 (5 bases). The sequence was obtained from a human donor with classical Hodgkin lymphoma. The CDR3 DNA sequence: TGCGCCAGCAGCTTTGGGGAGACCGAGCAGTACTTC. Protein sequence: CASSFGETEQYF.